The 3 T cell receptor beta chains given below trace back to one sample, sequenced in a study of blood T cell repertoires in COVID-19. Using immunoSEQ multiplex PCR, the repertoire was profiled, and TCRdb retains in-frame clones only, with some absent. Of some 170,000 clones listed, 80% to 85% are singletons. Sequenced input: peripheral blood. These receptors came from a woman in her 40s with COVID-19, enrolled during active disease.

J is TRBJ2-7 and V is TRBV15, with 9 bases matching TRBD2. The CDR3 is made up of 16 amino acids. The germline gives CDR1 LNHNV, CDR2 YYDKDF (reference sequence). Germline trimming cut 3 bases from V and 4 bases from J; bases unmatched to any gene: 10. The CDR3 sequence is CATSSVERLAAYEQYF. The CDR3 nucleotides read TGTGCCACCAGCAGTGTGGAACGACTAGCGGCTTACGAGCAGTACTTC.

The rearrangement joins TRBV3-1 (or the pseudogene TRBV3-2) to TRBJ1-1, with D possibly being TRBD1 (5 bases). Between the trimmed V and J ends, which lost 0 bases and 2 bases, there was a span of 7 bases. The CDR3 consists of 14 residues. Looked up from germline, CDR1 is LGHDT and CDR2 is YNNKEL (reference sequence). CDR3 sequence: CASSQDGGNTEAFF. Written as DNA, the CDR3 is TGTGCCAGCAGCCAAGACGGGGGAAACACTGAAGCTTTCTTT.

The chain links TRBV5-1 to TRBJ2-1; 7 nucleotides agree with TRBD2. After removal of 0 bases from V and 5 bases from J, the junction contained 8 bases not matched to a gene. Germline assignment: CDR1 SGHRS and CDR2 YFSETQ. The CDR3 loop spans 16 amino acids. Here the CDR3 reads CASSLAGTTQHNEQFF. As DNA, the CDR3 is TGCGCCAGCAGCTTGGCGGGGACTACCCAGCACAATGAGCAGTTCTTC.